This is a list of T cell receptor beta chains from one sample in a study of cytomegalovirus exposure and HLA in healthy donors. The assay was immunoSEQ multiplex PCR, and TCRdb's table has in-frame clones only and misses some. Found here are approximately 120,000 clones, roughly 81% of them singletons; the top ten hold 0.9% to 1.2%. Source material: PBMCs. These TCRs come from a woman aged 25 to 39 in good health and CMV-seronegative. CDR3s include the opening cysteine and the closing phenylalanine or tryptophan. The D gene is left open where the match is weak. A row's size may be missing; if present it is once, few, many or a size class.

clone size	J gene	V gene	D gene	CDR3 DNA	CDR3 protein
-	TRBJ1-5	TRBV15	TRBD1	TGTGCCACCAGCAGAGATGTGGAAGGGGGCAACAATCAGCCCCAGCATTTT	CATSRDVEGGNNQPQHF
-	TRBJ1-2	TRBV9	-	TGTGCCAGCAGCGTAGGTGCCTCGACTCGGGGCTACACCTTC	CASSVGASTRGYTF
-	TRBJ2-7	TRBV11-3	TRBD1	TGTGCCAGCAGCTTATCACCGGACAGGAACTACGAGCAGTACTTC	CASSLSPDRNYEQYF
-	TRBJ2-1	TRBV30	-	TGTGCCTGGAGTGCCAGGGGCTTGAGCTCCTACAATGAGCAGTTCTTC	CAWSARGLSSYNEQFF
-	TRBJ2-7	TRBV7-7	TRBD1	TGTGCTAGCAGCTCAACTACACAGGGGGAGCAGTACTTC	CASSSTTQGEQYF
-	TRBJ1-1	TRBV10-1	TRBD1	TGCGCCAGGCCGACAGGGAGGACTGAAGCTTTCTTT	CARPTGRTEAFF
few	TRBJ2-2	TRBV12-1	-	TGTGCCAGCTTCGCCGGGACTTTTGTTAGAACCGGGGAGCTGTTTTTT	CASFAGTFVRTGELFF
once	TRBJ2-1	TRBV19	TRBD2	TGTGCCAGTAGTTACACTAGCGGGGGAAACAATGAGCAGTTCTTC	CASSYTSGGNNEQFF
-	TRBJ1-5	TRBV6-1	TRBD1	TGTGCCAGCAGTCAGGGACAGGGTGTTGGTCAGCCCCAGCATTTT	CASSQGQGVGQPQHF
-	TRBJ2-5	TRBV9	-	TGTGCCAGCAGCGTTGCGGGTAGGGAGACCCAGTACTTC	CASSVAGRETQYF
-	TRBJ2-3	TRBV30	-	TGTGCCTCGGCGTCCGGGGGTGGAGATACGCAGTATTTT	CASASGGGDTQYF
-	TRBJ1-1	TRBV11-3	TRBD1	TGTGCCAGCAGCTCAAACAGGGGGAACACTGAAGCTTTCTTT	CASSSNRGNTEAFF
few	TRBJ2-7	TRBV13	TRBD2	TGTGCCAGCAGCCTACGGGGGGGCTACGAGCAGTACTTC	CASSLRGGYEQYF
few	TRBJ2-5	TRBV7-2	TRBD1	TGTGCCAGCAGCTTACACGCCGGGACAGGGGGAGGCGAGACCCAGTACTTC	CASSLHAGTGGGETQYF
-	TRBJ2-7	TRBV14	-	TGTGCCAGCAGCCAAGTTTTAGGGGACGAGCAGTACTTC	CASSQVLGDEQYF
-	TRBJ2-1	TRBV7-9	-	TGTGCCAGCAGCTTAGTTCAGGCAGACAATGAGCAGTTCTTC	CASSLVQADNEQFF
-	TRBJ2-5	TRBV27	TRBD2	TGTGCCACTGCGGGACTAGCGAAAGAGACCCAGTACTTC	CATAGLAKETQYF
-	TRBJ1-3	TRBV10-2	TRBD1	TGCGCCAGCCAGGGGACAGGGGGAAACACCATATATTTT	CASQGTGGNTIYF
-	TRBJ1-5	TRBV19	-	TGTGCCAGTAGGATGCTAACAGGATTCCTAGAGCCCCAGCATTTT	CASRMLTGFLEPQHF
-	TRBJ2-1	TRBV6-5	-	TGTGCCAGCAGTTACTCGCCCGACAGGGAGCAGTTCTTC	CASSYSPDREQFF
few	TRBJ2-3	TRBV29-1	-	TGCAGCGTCGAGGGTAGCACAGATACGCAGTATTTT	CSVEGSTDTQYF
-	TRBJ1-3	TRBV6-6	-	TGTGCCAGCACCACGACAAGTCGGTGGAACACCATATATTTT	CASTTTSRWNTIYF
-	TRBJ2-7	TRBV27	-	TGTGCCAGCAGTTCTTCAGGTGGCTACGAGCAGTACTTC	CASSSSGGYEQYF
-	TRBJ2-7	TRBV7-2	TRBD2	TGTGCCAGCAGCCGTCTAGCGGGAGGGCTGGCCTACGAGCAGTACTTC	CASSRLAGGLAYEQYF
-	TRBJ1-2	TRBV19	-	TGTGCCAGTACGCTGACAGAGAAAGACTATGGCTACACCTTC	CASTLTEKDYGYTF
-	TRBJ2-2	TRBV6-1	-	TGTGCCACGAAATCCAGGGGCACCGGGGAGCTGTTTTTT	CATKSRGTGELFF
-	TRBJ2-5	TRBV7-9	-	TGTGCCAGCAGCTTACGGAGGGAGACCCAGTACTTC	CASSLRRETQYF
-	TRBJ2-5	TRBV7-3	TRBD1	TGTGCCAGCGGTTCCCGGGACAGGGGGGAAGAGACCCAGTACTTC	CASGSRDRGEETQYF
-	TRBJ1-3	TRBV19	TRBD1	TGTGCCAGCGGGGACAGAGCCTCTGGAAACACCATATATTTT	CASGDRASGNTIYF
-	TRBJ2-5	TRBV7-9	-	TGTGCCAGCAGCCCGGCCGGGGAGACCCAGTACTTC	CASSPAGETQYF
-	TRBJ1-2	TRBV29-1	-	TGCAGCGTTGCACCTCCAACGGGCGGGATGTATGGCTACACCTTC	CSVAPPTGGMYGYTF
-	TRBJ1-3	TRBV13	-	TGTGCCAGCAGTCTTCTACGTGGGGCAGCTAGTCCTGGAAACACCATATATTTT	CASSLLRGAASPGNTIYF
-	TRBJ1-5	TRBV19	-	TGTGCCAGTAGTATTGGAGTTCAGCCCCAGCATTTT	CASSIGVQPQHF
few	TRBJ2-5	TRBV29-1	-	TGCAGCGGAGGGGGGGACCAAGAGACCCAGTACTTC	CSGGGDQETQYF
once	TRBJ2-1	TRBV4-3	TRBD2	TGCGCCAGCAGCCAAGGGGTCACTAGCGGGAGGGCCCCCTACTACAATGAGCAGTTCTTC	CASSQGVTSGRAPYYNEQFF
-	TRBJ1-2	TRBV2	-	TGTGCCACTACCACGAGGGAGGTTTTTGGCTACACCTTC	CATTTREVFGYTF
-	TRBJ2-1	TRBV5-1	TRBD2	TGCGCCAGCAGCTTATGGGTCGGGGGGGGATACAATGAGCAGTTCTTC	CASSLWVGGGYNEQFF
-	TRBJ2-1	TRBV6-1	-	TGTGCCAGCAGTGGGCAGGGCACTGTAAGTTACAATGAGCAGTTCTTC	CASSGQGTVSYNEQFF
-	TRBJ2-5	TRBV7-2	-	TGTGCCAGCAGTTCAAAAGAGGCGTACAGGGACCAAGAGACCCAGTACTTC	CASSSKEAYRDQETQYF
-	TRBJ1-1	TRBV29-1	-	TGCAGCATCGTGGGCCCTTTTAACACTGAAGCTTTCTTT	CSIVGPFNTEAFF
-	TRBJ1-4	TRBV7-9	-	TGTGCCAGCAGTTACGGGGGAAAACTGTTTTTT	CASSYGGKLFF
-	TRBJ2-1	TRBV19	TRBD2	TGTGCCAGTAGTCCCAAGGGACTAGCGAGACACAATGAGCAGTTCTTC	CASSPKGLARHNEQFF
-	TRBJ2-1	TRBV29-1	TRBD1	TGCAGCGTTGAAGAATTCCGGGACAGTATGTTCTTC	CSVEEFRDSMFF
-	TRBJ2-7	TRBV29-1	TRBD2	TGCAGCGCCCTCGGGGGGGCTAGCGGGGACTACGAGCAGTACTTC	CSALGGASGDYEQYF
-	TRBJ2-7	TRBV4-2	-	TGTGCCAGCAGCCAAGATACCTACGAGCAGTACTTC	CASSQDTYEQYF
-	TRBJ1-2	TRBV4-3	TRBD1	TGCGCCAGCAGCCAGAACTACAGGGGTAGCTACACCTTC	CASSQNYRGSYTF
-	TRBJ2-7	TRBV5-1	-	TGCGCCAGCAGCTCTCCGGGACATGGGTCGTACGAGCAGTACTTC	CASSSPGHGSYEQYF
-	TRBJ2-1	TRBV6-5	TRBD1	TGTGCCAGCAGTTACTCACAGGGGGCCGGTGAGCAGTTCTTC	CASSYSQGAGEQFF
-	TRBJ1-5	TRBV29-1	-	TGCAGCGTTGAAATGGGGAGGGGCCAGCCCCAGCATTTT	CSVEMGRGQPQHF
-	TRBJ1-3	TRBV18	-	TGTGCCAGCTCACTCAACAGAGAAAGCTCTGGAAACACCATATATTTT	CASSLNRESSGNTIYF
once	TRBJ1-5	TRBV4-1	-	TGCGCCAGCAGCCAATGGGAGTTCGGCAATCAGCCCCAGCATTTT	CASSQWEFGNQPQHF
-	TRBJ2-5	TRBV5-5	TRBD2	TGTGCCAGCAGCTTAACGCGGGAGTTGGAAGAGACCCAGTACTTC	CASSLTRELEETQYF
few	TRBJ2-1	TRBV10-1	-	TGCGCCAGCAGTGACTCGGGTTACAATGAGCAGTTCTTC	CASSDSGYNEQFF
once	TRBJ2-1	TRBV18	TRBD2	TGTGCCAGCTCACCGCGGGCGGGGGGGGACAATGAGCAGTTCTTC	CASSPRAGGDNEQFF